Below are 17 T cell receptor beta chains sequenced from a single sample in a study of cytomegalovirus exposure and HLA in healthy donors. PCR primers comprised 60 Vbeta and 13 Jbeta primers. Measured with immunoSEQ multiplex PCR; TCRdb has only the in-frame clones, and not every one. The sample contains about 110,000 clones, around 80% of which appear only once. The sample consisted of PBMCs. The receptors were sampled from a female donor in good health and CMV-seropositive.

This clone was seen just once. The chain is built from TRBV5-1 and TRBJ2-1; maybe TRBD2 (5 bases). The CDR3 spans 14 residues. V lost 4 bases and J lost 5, with 13 bases in between. Germline V gene data show CDR1 as SGHRS and CDR2 as YFSETQ. The CDR3 sequence: CASSTKRSHNEQFF. The CDR3 DNA follows: TGCGCCAGCAGCACCAAGCGGAGCCACAATGAGCAGTTCTTC.

The CDR3 DNA reads as TGCGCCAGCAGCTCGACAGGATTCAACTATGGCTACACCTTC. It codes for CASSSTGFNYGYTF. V usage is TRBV5-1 and J usage is TRBJ1-2; D possibly corresponds to TRBD1 (6 bases). Per germline, CDR1 SGHRS and CDR2 YFSETQ. V was cut by 3 bases and J by 2 bases, with 11 bases left in between. This CDR3 is 14 amino acids long.

This clone was detected once. This rearrangement joins TRBV30 to TRBJ1-2, with D maybe TRBD1 (5 bases). The germline V gene encodes CDR1 GTSNPN and CDR2 SVGIG (reference sequence). This CDR3 spans 13 amino acids. The V end lost 8 bases, the J end lost 4 bases, and 17 bases lay between the germline ends. DNA of the CDR3: TGTGCCGGGGGGACCCCCCCTGGCTATGGCTACACCTTC. This encodes CAGGTPPGYGYTF.

The CDR3, as DNA: TGTGCCAGCACCCCAGACGGACAGGGGCGAGGAAACACCATATATTTT. It codes for CASTPDGQGRGNTIYF. The chain joins TRBV28 to TRBJ1-3, with 9 positions matching TRBD1. CDR1 is MDHEN and CDR2 is SYDVKM in the germline V gene. This CDR3 is 16 amino acids long. Trimming took 7 bases from V and 4 from J; bases not matched to a gene: 11.

The gene calls are TRBV18 and TRBJ1-4; 7 bases match TRBD1. Germline V gene lookup returns CDR1 KGHSH and CDR2 LQKENI. This CDR3 has 18 residues. V was clipped by 0 bases and J by 2 bases; unmatched bases: 9. The CDR3 protein is CASSPPAGRGRTNEKLFF. The CDR3, as DNA: TGTGCCAGCTCACCACCGGCCGGGAGGGGGCGCACTAATGAAAAACTGTTTTTT.

The J gene is TRBJ2-7, the V gene TRBV5-1; 8 positions agree with TRBD2. The CDR3 totals 16 residues. Per the germline V gene, CDR1 is SGHRS and CDR2 is YFSETQ. Unmatched junction bases numbered 8, after V lost 0 bases and J lost 3 bases. DNA for the CDR3: TGCGCCAGCAGCTTGGTGGCTAGCGGGCCTGACTACGAGCAGTACTTC. It translates to CASSLVASGPDYEQYF.

The V gene is TRBV28, the J gene TRBJ1-1, with 8 positions matching TRBD1. The CDR3 sequence is 14 residues long. Germline CDR1 and CDR2: MDHEN and SYDVKM. Trimming cost V 5 bases and J 1 base; bases outside gene matches: 3. In DNA, the CDR3 is TGTGCCAGCAGTACCGGGACAGGGAACACTGAAGCTTTCTTT. Translating gives CASSTGTGNTEAFF.

This chain connects TRBV15 to TRBJ2-7; D gene ambiguous. Germline V gene data show CDR1 as LNHNV and CDR2 as YYDKDF (reference sequence). The CDR3 spans 13 residues. V was cut by 4 bases and J by 3 bases, with 10 bases left in between. CDR3 DNA: TGTGCCACCAGCAAAGATCTAAGCTACGAGCAGTACTTC. Translation: CATSKDLSYEQYF.

This chain joins TRBV27 and TRBJ2-3; 12 positions match TRBD2. After removal of 2 bases from V and 0 bases from J, the junction contained 12 bases not matched to a gene. This CDR3 is 20 amino acids long. Germline V gene data show CDR1 as MNHEY and CDR2 as SMNVEV (reference sequence). The chain's CDR3 is CASSLRTSGAFSSSTDTQYF. In DNA, the CDR3 is TGTGCCAGCAGTTTAAGGACTAGCGGGGCTTTCAGTTCTAGCACAGATACGCAGTATTTT.

This clone was observed a handful of times. This rearrangement joins TRBV7-3 to TRBJ2-7; unclear D gene. The CDR3 has 16 amino acids. The V gene's germline CDR1 is SGHTA and CDR2 FQGTGA. Trimming took off 2 bases at V and 5 bases at J, with 19 bases between the two ends. The CDR3 is CASSLSPRSVPNEQYF. The CDR3 DNA reads as TGTGCCAGCAGCTTATCCCCTAGGTCAGTCCCCAACGAGCAGTACTTC.

The CDR3 DNA sequence: TGTGCCAGCAAGGAGGGGCAGGCCGGTAACACTGAAGCTTTCTTT. It encodes CASKEGQAGNTEAFF. The V call is TRBV27, the J call TRBJ1-1, with D perhaps TRBD1 (5 bases). Trimming pared 7 bases from V and 2 bases from J, leaving 17 bases between. The CDR3 sequence is 15 residues long. Germline V gene data show CDR1 as MNHEY and CDR2 as SMNVEV (reference sequence).

The chain links TRBV11-3 to TRBJ2-5, with 7 bases lining up with TRBD1. The CDR3 consists of 13 residues. V shed 5 bases, J shed 4 bases, and the junction held 4 bases outside the gene matches. CDR1 and CDR2 (germline): SGHNT, YENEEA. The CDR3 region has the DNA TGTGCCAGCAGCCCAACAGGGGCAGAGACCCAGTACTTC. Protein sequence: CASSPTGAETQYF.

This clone has a single count. The chain combines TRBV5-5 with TRBJ1-1, with D tentatively TRBD1 (5 bases). This CDR3 is 14 amino acids long. V dropped 3 bases and J dropped 1 base, with 10 bases sitting between them. From germline, CDR1 is SGHKS and CDR2 YYEKEE (reference sequence). CDR3 nucleotide sequence: TGTGCCAGCAGCTCCGGGGACTGGAACACTGAAGCTTTCTTT. It yields the protein CASSSGDWNTEAFF.

The rearrangement uses TRBV14 and TRBJ2-5; D is possibly TRBD2 (6 bases). Trimming pared 8 bases from V and 4 bases from J, leaving 17 bases between. The CDR3 runs to 14 residues. Germline V gene lookup returns CDR1 SGHDN and CDR2 FVKESK. CDR3 sequence: CASGSAIGGETQYF. DNA for the CDR3: TGTGCCAGCGGGTCCGCGATCGGGGGAGAGACCCAGTACTTC.

The genes are TRBV5-1 and TRBJ2-7, with TRBD2 identical over 11 bases. The germline CDR1 and CDR2 sequences are SGHRS and YFSETQ. The V and J ends lost 4 bases and 2 bases, in that order; junction bases with no gene match: 14. The CDR3 consists of 18 residues. The DNA for the CDR3 is TGCGCCAGCAGCCGCGGAGGTCTAGCGGGAGGAATAACCTACGAGCAGTACTTC. Protein product: CASSRGGLAGGITYEQYF.

J is TRBJ1-4 and V is TRBV7-6; TRBD1 matches 9 bases. V shed 5 bases and J 4 bases; nucleotides not matched to a gene: 5. Germline loops: CDR1 SGHVS, CDR2 FNYEAQ. The CDR3 contains 15 residues. The CDR3 nucleotides are TGTGCCAGCAGCCCCCGGGACAGGGATAATGAAAAACTGTTTTTT. It codes for CASSPRDRDNEKLFF.

The gene calls are TRBV29-1 and TRBJ2-1; 13 nucleotides agree with TRBD2. With 3 bases clipped from V and 11 bases from J, the junction kept 7 bases outside the gene matches. CDR1 is SQVTM and CDR2 is ANQGSEA in the germline V gene. The length of the CDR3 is 14 residues. The DNA of the CDR3 is TGCAGCGTTGACGTTGCACTAGCGGGAGGGAAGCAGTTCTTC. Protein: CSVDVALAGGKQFF.